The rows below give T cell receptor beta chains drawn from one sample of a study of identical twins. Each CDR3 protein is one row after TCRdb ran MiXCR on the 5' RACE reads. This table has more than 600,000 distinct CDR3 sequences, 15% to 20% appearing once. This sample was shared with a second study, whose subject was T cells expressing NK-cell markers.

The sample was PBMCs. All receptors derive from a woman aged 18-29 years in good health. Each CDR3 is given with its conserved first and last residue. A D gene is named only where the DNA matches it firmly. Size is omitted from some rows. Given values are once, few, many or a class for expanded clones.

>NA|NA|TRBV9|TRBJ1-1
CASSRGWGTEAFF
TGTGCCAGCAGCCGAGGGTGGGGCACTGAAGCTTTCTTT
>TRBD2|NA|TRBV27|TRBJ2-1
CASRGLAGTPYNEQFF
TGTGCCAGCAGGGGACTAGCGGGAACCCCCTACAATGAGCAGTTCTTC
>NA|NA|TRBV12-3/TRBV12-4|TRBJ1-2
CASSFRRGVRGYTF
TGTGCCAGCAGTTTTCGGCGGGGAGTTAGAGGCTACACCTTC
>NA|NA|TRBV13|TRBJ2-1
CASSNRNYNEQFF
TGTGCCAGCAGTAATCGGAATTACAATGAGCAGTTCTTC
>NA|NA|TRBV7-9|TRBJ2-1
CASLFGRSEQFF
TGTGCCAGTCTCTTTGGGCGTAGTGAGCAGTTCTTC
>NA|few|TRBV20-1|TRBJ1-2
CSAEYRQRANYGYTF
TGCAGTGCTGAGTACCGACAGCGAGCTAACTATGGCTACACCTTC
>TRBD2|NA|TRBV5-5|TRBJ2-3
CASSLWPLAGNTDTQYF
TGTGCCAGCAGCTTGTGGCCGCTAGCGGGAAATACAGATACGCAGTATTTT
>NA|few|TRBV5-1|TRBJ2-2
CASSVQGTGELFF
TGCGCCAGCAGCGTACAGGGCACCGGGGAGCTGTTTTTT
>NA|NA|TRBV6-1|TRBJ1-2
CASSEDGREFYGYTF
TGTGCCAGCAGTGAAGACGGCAGGGAGTTCTATGGCTACACCTTC
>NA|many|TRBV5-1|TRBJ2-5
CASSPSPQETQYF
TGCGCCAGCAGCCCTTCCCCACAAGAGACCCAGTACTTC
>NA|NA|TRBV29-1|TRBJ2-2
CSVEDWTSGTGELFF
TGCAGCGTTGAAGATTGGACATCAGGCACCGGGGAGCTGTTTTTT
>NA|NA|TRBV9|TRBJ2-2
CAISVAPSGTGELFF
TGTGCCATCAGCGTAGCCCCCTCCGGGACCGGGGAGCTGTTTTTT
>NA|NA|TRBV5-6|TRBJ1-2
CASSLGLPGGYTF
TGTGCCAGCAGCTTGGGGCTCCCGGGGGGCTACACCTTC
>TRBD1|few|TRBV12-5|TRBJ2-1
CASAMDRLGDEQFF
TGTGCTAGTGCCATGGACAGGTTAGGGGATGAGCAGTTCTTC
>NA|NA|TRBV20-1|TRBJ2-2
CSARGLREIPGELFF
TGCAGTGCTAGAGGCCTTCGGGAGATTCCCGGGGAGCTGTTTTTT
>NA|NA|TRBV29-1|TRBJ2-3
CSVFSGSDTQYF
TGCAGCGTTTTCTCAGGGTCCGATACGCAGTATTTT
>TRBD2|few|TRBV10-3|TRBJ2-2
CAISEASGSTGELFF
TGTGCCATCAGTGAGGCTAGCGGTTCGACCGGGGAGCTGTTTTTT
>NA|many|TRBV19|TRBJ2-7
CASKTNPGVHEQYF
TGTGCCAGCAAAACGAATCCAGGGGTCCACGAGCAGTACTTC
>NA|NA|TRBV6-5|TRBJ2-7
CASSYSAGPYEQYF
TGTGCCAGCAGTTACTCAGCAGGCCCCTACGAGCAGTACTTC
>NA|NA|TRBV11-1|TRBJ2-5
CASSLDWSGGGFTETQYF
TGTGCCAGCAGCTTAGATTGGTCGGGCGGCGGTTTTACGGAGACCCAGTACTTC
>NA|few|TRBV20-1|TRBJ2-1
CSARDPSSSTYNEQFF
TGCAGTGCTAGAGATCCAAGCAGTTCTACATACAATGAGCAGTTCTTC
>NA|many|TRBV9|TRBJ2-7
CASSVGYEQYF
TGTGCCAGCAGCGTAGGGTACGAGCAGTACTTC
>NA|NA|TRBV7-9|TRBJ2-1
CASSPDLLASSYNEQFF
TGTGCCAGCAGCCCAGACCTCCTAGCGAGCTCCTACAATGAGCAGTTCTTC
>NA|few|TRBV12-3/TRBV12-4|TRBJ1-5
CASSFYRDQPQHF
TGTGCCAGCAGTTTTTATAGGGATCAGCCCCAGCATTTT
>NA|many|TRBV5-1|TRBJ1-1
CASSLAGERLNTEAFF
TGCGCCAGCAGCTTGGCCGGCGAACGCCTGAACACTGAAGCTTTCTTT
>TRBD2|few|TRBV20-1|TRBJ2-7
CSARISGRWYEQYF
TGCAGTGCTAGAATAAGCGGGAGGTGGTACGAGCAGTACTTC
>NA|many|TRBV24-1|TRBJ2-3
CATSSSRDTQYF
TGTGCCACCAGTTCTAGCAGAGATACGCAGTATTTT